This TCR beta chain stems from a study of T cell responses to AZD1222 COVID-19 vaccine. Trimming removed 6 bases from V and 7 bases from J, with 16 bases in between. The CDR3 has 14 amino acids. The germline CDR1 and CDR2 sequences are SNHLY and FYNNEI. General observations from the study: Nearly half of spike-specific TCRs reportedly go after variant regions that carry no mutations. Females outnumbered males among donors, who were mostly white British; clonal diversity was possibly underestimated. Without day 14 samples, only post-peak T cell repertoires were studied. Only a handful of AZD1222 recipients, more than five in all, had baseline seropositivity.

With regard to this clone: Its antigen remains unknown.

Sequencing used immunoSEQ multiplex PCR; TCRdb keeps in-frame clones, though not all of them. Among about 120,000 clones, 70% to 90% were seen once, and the ten largest hold less than 10%. This chain joins TRBV2 and TRBJ2-1; D gene unclear. Material: peripheral blood, obtained on day 0 of AZD1222 vaccination. This TCR derives from an adult in good health. The CDR3 is CASRAPILENEQFF. The CDR3 DNA follows: TGTGCCAGCAGAGCGCCCATTCTCGAAAATGAGCAGTTCTTC.